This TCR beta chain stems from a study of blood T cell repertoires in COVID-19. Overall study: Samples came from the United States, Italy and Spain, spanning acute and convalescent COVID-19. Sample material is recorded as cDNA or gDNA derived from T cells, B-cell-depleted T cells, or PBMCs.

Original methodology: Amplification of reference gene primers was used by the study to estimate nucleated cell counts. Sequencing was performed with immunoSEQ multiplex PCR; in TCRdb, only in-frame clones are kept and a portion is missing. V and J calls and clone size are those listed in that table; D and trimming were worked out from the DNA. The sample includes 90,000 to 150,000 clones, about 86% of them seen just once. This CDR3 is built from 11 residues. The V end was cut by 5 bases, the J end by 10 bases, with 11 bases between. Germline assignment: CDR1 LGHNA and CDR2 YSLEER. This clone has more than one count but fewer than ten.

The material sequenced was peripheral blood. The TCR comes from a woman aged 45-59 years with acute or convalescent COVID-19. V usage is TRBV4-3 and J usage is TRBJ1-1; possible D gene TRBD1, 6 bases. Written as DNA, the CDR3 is TGCGCCAGCAGCTCCGGGACAAGAGCTTTCTTT. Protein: CASSSGTRAFF.